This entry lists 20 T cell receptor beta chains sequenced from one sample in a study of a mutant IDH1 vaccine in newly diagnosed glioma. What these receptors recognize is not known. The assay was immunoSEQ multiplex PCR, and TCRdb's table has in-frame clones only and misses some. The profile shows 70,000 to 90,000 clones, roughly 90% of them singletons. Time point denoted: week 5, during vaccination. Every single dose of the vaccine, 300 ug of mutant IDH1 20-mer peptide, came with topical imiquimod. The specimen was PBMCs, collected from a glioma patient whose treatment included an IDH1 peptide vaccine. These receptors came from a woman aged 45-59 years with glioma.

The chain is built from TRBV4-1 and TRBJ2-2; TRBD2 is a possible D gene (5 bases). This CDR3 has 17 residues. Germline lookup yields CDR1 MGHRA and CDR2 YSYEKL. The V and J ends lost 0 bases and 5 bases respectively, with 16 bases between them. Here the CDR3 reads CASSQEIPVRRTGELFF. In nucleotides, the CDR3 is TGCGCCAGCAGCCAAGAAATCCCGGTCAGGAGGACCGGGGAGCTGTTTTTT.

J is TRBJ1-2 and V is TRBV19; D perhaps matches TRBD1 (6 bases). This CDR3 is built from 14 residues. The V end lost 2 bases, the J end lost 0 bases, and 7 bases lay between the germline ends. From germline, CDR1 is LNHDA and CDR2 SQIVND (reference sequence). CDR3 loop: CASSIRTANYGYTF. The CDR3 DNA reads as TGTGCCAGTAGTATAAGGACAGCTAACTATGGCTACACCTTC.

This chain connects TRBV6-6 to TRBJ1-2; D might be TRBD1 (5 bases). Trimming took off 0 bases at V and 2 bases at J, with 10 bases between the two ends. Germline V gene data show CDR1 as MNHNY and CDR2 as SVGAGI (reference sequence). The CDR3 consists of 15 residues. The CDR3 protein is CASSYSGTVNYGYTF. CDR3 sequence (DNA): TGTGCCAGCAGTTACTCCGGGACGGTGAACTATGGCTACACCTTC.

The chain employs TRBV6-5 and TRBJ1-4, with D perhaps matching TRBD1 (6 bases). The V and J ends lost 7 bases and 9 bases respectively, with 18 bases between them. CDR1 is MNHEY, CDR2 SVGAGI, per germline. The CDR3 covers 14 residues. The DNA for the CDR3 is TGTGCCAGCACCCCAAGGGGGTTGTCAAAAAAACTGTTTTTT. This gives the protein CASTPRGLSKKLFF.

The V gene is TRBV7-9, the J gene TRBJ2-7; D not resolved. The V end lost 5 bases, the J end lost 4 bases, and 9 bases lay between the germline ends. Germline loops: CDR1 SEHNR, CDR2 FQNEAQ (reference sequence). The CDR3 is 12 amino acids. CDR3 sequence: CASSPANYEQYF. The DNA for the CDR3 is TGTGCCAGCAGCCCAGCAAATTACGAGCAGTACTTC.

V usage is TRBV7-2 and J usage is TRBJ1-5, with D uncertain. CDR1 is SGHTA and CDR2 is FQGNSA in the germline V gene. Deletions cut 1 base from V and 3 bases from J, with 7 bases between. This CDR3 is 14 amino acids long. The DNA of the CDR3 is TGTGCCAGCAGCTTAGGGGGTTTCAATCAGCCCCAGCATTTT. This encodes CASSLGGFNQPQHF.

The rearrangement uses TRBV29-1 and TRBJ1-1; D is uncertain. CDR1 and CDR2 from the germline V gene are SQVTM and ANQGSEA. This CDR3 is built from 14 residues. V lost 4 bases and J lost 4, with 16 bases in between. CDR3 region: CSVVIGEGPTEAFF. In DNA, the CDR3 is TGCAGCGTTGTGATTGGGGAGGGCCCCACTGAAGCTTTCTTT.

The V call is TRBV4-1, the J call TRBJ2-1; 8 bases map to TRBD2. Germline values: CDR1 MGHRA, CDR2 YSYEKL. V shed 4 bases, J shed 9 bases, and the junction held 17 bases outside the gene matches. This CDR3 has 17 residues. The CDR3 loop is CASSLYVAGRASSEQFF. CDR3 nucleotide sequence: TGCGCCAGCAGCCTTTATGTAGCGGGGAGGGCCAGTAGTGAGCAGTTCTTC.

The CDR3 region has the DNA TGTGCCACCTTAGGCGGGCCCTACTTTTACAATGAGCAGTTCTTC. Its protein product is CATLGGPYFYNEQFF. The chain links TRBV7-2 to TRBJ2-1; perhaps TRBD2 as D (5 bases). CDR3 length: 15 residues. V was pared by 10 bases and J by 4 bases, with 20 bases between. The V gene's germline CDR1 is SGHTA and CDR2 FQGNSA.

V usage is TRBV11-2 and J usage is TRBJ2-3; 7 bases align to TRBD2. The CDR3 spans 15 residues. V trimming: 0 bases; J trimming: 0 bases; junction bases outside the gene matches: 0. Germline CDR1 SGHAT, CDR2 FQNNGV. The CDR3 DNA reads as TGTGCCAGCAGCTTAGATAGCGGGAGCACAGATACGCAGTATTTT. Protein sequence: CASSLDSGSTDTQYF.

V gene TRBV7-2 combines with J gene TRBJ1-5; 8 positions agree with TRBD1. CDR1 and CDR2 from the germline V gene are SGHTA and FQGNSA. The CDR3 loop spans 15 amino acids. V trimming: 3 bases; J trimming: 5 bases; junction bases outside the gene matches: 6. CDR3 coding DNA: TGTGCCAGCAGCTTTAACAGGGGGTTTGATCAGCCCCAGCATTTT. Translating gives CASSFNRGFDQPQHF.

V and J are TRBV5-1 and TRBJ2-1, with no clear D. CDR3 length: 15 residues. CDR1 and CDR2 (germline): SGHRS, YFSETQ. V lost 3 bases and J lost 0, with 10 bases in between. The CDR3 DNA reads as TGCGCCAGCAGCTGGCTCAGGAGCTCCTACAATGAGCAGTTCTTC. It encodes CASSWLRSSYNEQFF.

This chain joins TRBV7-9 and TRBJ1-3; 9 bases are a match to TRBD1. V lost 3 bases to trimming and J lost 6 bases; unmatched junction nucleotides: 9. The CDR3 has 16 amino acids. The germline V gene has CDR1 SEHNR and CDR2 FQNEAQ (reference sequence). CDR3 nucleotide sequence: TGTGCCAGCAGCTTCAACGACAGGGGGAGGGAAAACACCATATATTTT. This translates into CASSFNDRGRENTIYF.

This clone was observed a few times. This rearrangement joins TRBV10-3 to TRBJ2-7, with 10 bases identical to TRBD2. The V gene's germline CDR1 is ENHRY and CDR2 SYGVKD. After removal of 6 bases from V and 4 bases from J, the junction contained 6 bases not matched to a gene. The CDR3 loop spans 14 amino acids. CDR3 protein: CAIRPSGSNYEQYF. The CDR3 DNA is TGTGCCATCAGGCCTAGCGGGAGTAATTACGAGCAGTACTTC.

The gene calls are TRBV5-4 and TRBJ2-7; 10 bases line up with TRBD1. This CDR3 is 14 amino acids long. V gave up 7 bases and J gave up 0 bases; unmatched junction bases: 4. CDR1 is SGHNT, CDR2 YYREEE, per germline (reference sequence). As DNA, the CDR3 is TGTGCCAGCCAGCGGGACAGGGGCTCCTACGAGCAGTACTTC. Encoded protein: CASQRDRGSYEQYF.

CDR3 sequence reads: CASSLLGRGKDEKLFF. CDR3 coding DNA: TGTGCCAGCAGTTTATTGGGCAGGGGGAAGGATGAAAAACTGTTTTTT. The rearrangement joins TRBV27 to TRBJ1-4; TRBD1 aligns across 7 bases. Germline loops: CDR1 MNHEY, CDR2 SMNVEV (reference sequence). V gave up 1 base and J gave up 6 bases; unmatched junction bases: 8. This CDR3 has 16 amino acids.

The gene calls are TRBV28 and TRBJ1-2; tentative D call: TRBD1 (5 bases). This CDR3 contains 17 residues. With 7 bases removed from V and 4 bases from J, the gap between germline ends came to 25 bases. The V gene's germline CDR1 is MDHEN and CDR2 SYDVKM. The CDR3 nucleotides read TGTGCCAGCAACTCGGGGCGGGTTGGCACCCTCGCCTATGGCTACACCTTC. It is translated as CASNSGRVGTLAYGYTF.

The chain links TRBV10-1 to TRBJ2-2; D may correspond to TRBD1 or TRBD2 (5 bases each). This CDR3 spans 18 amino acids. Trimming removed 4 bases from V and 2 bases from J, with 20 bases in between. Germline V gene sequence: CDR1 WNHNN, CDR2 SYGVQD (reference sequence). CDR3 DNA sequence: TGCGCCAGCAGTGGAGGTGGGCTTTCGGGACCCAACACCGGGGAGCTGTTTTTT. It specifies CASSGGGLSGPNTGELFF.

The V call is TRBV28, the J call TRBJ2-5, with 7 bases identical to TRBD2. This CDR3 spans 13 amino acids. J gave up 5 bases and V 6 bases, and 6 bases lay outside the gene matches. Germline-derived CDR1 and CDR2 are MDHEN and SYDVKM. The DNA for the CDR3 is TGTGCCAGCAGCCAGGGAGGGGTGGAGACCCAGTACTTC. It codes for CASSQGGVETQYF.

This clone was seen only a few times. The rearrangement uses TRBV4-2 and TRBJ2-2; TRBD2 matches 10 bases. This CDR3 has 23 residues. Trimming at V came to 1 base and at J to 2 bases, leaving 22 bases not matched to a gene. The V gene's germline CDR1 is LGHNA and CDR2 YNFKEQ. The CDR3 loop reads CASSQGWLAGVGGKGTNTGELFF. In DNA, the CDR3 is TGTGCCAGCAGCCAAGGTTGGCTAGCGGGAGTGGGAGGGAAGGGGACCAACACCGGGGAGCTGTTTTTT.